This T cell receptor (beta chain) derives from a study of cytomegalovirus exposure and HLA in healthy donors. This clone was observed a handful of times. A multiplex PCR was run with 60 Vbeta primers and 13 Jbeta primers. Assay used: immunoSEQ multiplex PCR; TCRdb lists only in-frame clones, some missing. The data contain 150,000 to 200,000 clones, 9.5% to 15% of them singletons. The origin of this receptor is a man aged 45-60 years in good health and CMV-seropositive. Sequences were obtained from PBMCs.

The chain's CDR3 is CASSYGSGHVETQYF. The CDR3 DNA follows: TGTGCCAGCAGTTACGGCTCGGGACACGTAGAGACCCAGTACTTC. This chain links TRBV6-5 with TRBJ2-5; D is perhaps TRBD1 (6 bases). The CDR3 covers 15 residues. Trimming removed 2 bases from V and 4 bases from J, with 14 bases in between. The germline CDR1 and CDR2 sequences are MNHEY and SVGAGI.